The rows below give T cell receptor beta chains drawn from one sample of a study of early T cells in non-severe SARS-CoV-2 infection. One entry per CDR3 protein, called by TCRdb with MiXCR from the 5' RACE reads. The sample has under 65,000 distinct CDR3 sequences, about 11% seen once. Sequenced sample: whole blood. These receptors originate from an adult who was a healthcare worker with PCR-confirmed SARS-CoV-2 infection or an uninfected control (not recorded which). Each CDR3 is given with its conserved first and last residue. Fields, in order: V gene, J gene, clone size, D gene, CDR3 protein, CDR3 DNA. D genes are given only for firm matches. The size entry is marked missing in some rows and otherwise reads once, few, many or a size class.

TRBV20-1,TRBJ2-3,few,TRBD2,CSARRLAEGDTQYF,TGCAGTGCTAGAAGACTAGCGGAGGGAGATACGCAGTATTTT
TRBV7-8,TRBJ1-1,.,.,CASSPRLGTEAFF,TGTGCCAGCAGCCCAAGGTTGGGTACTGAAGCTTTCTTT
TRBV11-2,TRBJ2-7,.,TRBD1,CASSLQQGNEQYF,TGTGCCAGCAGCCTCCAACAGGGGAACGAGCAGTACTTC
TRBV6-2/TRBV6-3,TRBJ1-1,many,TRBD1,CASRDPGGTEAFF,TGTGCCAGCAGGGATCCAGGGGGCACTGAAGCTTTCTTT
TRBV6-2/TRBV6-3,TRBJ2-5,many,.,CASSKPETQYF,TGTGCCAGCAGCAAGCCAGAGACCCAGTACTTC
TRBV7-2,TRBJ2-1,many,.,CASSLEGPAALTGNEQFF,TGTGCCAGCAGCTTAGAAGGACCAGCGGCCCTCACCGGCAATGAGCAGTTCTTC
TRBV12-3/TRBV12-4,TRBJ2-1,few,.,CASSMDLNGYDEQFF,TGTGCCAGCAGTATGGACCTAAATGGATACGATGAGCAGTTCTTC
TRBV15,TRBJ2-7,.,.,CATSRQGPDEQYF,TGTGCCACCAGCAGACAGGGGCCGGACGAGCAGTACTTC
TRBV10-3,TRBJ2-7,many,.,CAISGSPYEQYF,TGTGCCATCAGTGGGAGTCCCTACGAGCAGTACTTC
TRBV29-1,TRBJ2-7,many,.,CSAWDTPYEQYF,TGCAGCGCCTGGGACACCCCCTACGAGCAGTACTTC
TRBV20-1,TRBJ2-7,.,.,CSATTGTLGYEQYF,TGCAGTGCTACGACAGGGACTCTAGGATACGAGCAGTACTTC
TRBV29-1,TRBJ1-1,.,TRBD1,CSVEGTGAAFF,TGCAGCGTTGAAGGGACAGGGGCGGCTTTCTTT
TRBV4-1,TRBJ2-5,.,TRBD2,CASSVLAGQETQYF,TGCGCCAGCAGCGTACTAGCGGGGCAAGAGACCCAGTACTTC
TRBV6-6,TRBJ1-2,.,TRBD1,CASSIGTGHGYTF,TGTGCCAGCAGCATCGGGACAGGGCATGGCTACACCTTC
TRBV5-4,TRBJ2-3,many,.,CASRRKGTSTDTQYF,TGTGCCAGCAGACGCAAAGGAACTAGCACAGATACGCAGTATTTT
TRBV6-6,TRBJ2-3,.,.,CASSLLGGGLSTDTQYF,TGTGCCAGCAGCCTCCTTGGAGGGGGACTTAGCACAGATACGCAGTATTTT
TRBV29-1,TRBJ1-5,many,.,CSVGQINQPQHF,TGCAGCGTTGGACAGATCAATCAGCCCCAGCATTTT
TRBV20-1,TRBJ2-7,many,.,CSAEDRASSYEQYF,TGCAGTGCTGAGGACAGAGCAAGCTCCTACGAGCAGTACTTC
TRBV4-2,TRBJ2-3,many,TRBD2,CASTYLRGTSGRKDTQYF,TGTGCCAGCACCTACTTGCGAGGGACTAGCGGGCGCAAAGATACGCAGTATTTT
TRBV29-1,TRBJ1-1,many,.,CSVELGPVTEAFF,TGCAGCGTTGAGTTAGGTCCCGTCACTGAAGCTTTCTTT
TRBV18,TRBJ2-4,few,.,CASSPPGAKNIQYF,TGTGCCAGCTCACCCCCCGGGGCCAAAAACATTCAGTACTTC
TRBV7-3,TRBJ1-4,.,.,CASSFRDGEKLFF,TGTGCCAGCAGCTTCCGGGACGGTGAAAAACTGTTTTTT
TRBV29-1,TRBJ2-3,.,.,CSVEGPDTQYF,TGCAGCGTTGAAGGGCCAGATACGCAGTATTTT
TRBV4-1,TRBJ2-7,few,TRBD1,CASRSGTGKYEQYF,TGCGCCAGTCGGTCCGGGACAGGCAAGTACGAGCAGTACTTC
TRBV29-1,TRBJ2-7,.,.,CSVVQDEQYF,TGCAGCGTCGTACAAGACGAGCAGTACTTC
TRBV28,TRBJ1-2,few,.,CASSPEQRHYGYTF,TGTGCCAGCAGTCCAGAGCAACGCCACTATGGCTACACCTTC
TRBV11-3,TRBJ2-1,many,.,CASSPRALGNEQFF,TGTGCCAGCAGCCCGCGGGCCCTTGGGAATGAGCAGTTCTTC
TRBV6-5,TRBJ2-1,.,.,CASSSMAAVSYNEQFF,TGTGCCAGCAGTTCGATGGCAGCGGTTTCCTACAATGAGCAGTTCTTC
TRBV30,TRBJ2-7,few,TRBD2,CASSKGTNEQYF,TGTGCCTCCTCAAAGGGGACTAACGAGCAGTACTTC
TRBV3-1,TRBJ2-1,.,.,CASSTRGNEQFF,TGTGCCAGCAGCACCAGGGGTAATGAGCAGTTCTTC
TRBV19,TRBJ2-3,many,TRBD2,CASTGTSSIADTQYF,TGTGCCAGCACCGGGACTAGCAGTATCGCAGATACGCAGTATTTT
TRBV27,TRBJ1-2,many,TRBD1,CASSSRQGINYGYTF,TGTGCCAGCAGTTCTCGACAGGGTATCAACTATGGCTACACCTTC
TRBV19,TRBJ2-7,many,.,CASSISGSGAEQYF,TGTGCCAGTAGTATTAGTGGGAGTGGGGCCGAGCAGTACTTC
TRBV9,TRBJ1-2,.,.,CASSVATGPNYGYTF,TGTGCCAGCAGCGTAGCTACAGGGCCCAACTATGGCTACACCTTC
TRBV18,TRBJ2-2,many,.,CASSPANTGELFF,TGTGCCAGCTCACCCGCGAACACCGGGGAGCTGTTTTTT
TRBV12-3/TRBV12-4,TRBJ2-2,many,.,CASSVARGAGTGELFF,TGTGCCAGCAGCGTTGCCCGGGGGGCCGGCACCGGGGAGCTGTTTTTT
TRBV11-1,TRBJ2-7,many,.,CASSLDRLSSYEQYF,TGTGCCAGCAGCTTGGACCGACTGAGCTCCTACGAGCAGTACTTC